Following are 22 T cell receptor beta chains from one sample sequenced in a study of T cell responses to AZD1222 COVID-19 vaccine. Assay used: immunoSEQ multiplex PCR; TCRdb lists only in-frame clones, some missing. There are about 100,000 clones in the sample; around nine tenths occur only once, and around 20% lies in the top ten. Here the sequenced sample was peripheral blood, taken on day 0 of AZD1222 vaccination. The receptors come from an adult in good health.

The rearrangement joins TRBV5-1 to TRBJ1-1; 8 bases are a match to TRBD1. The junction had 17 bases not matched to a gene; V was cut back by 4 bases and J by 6 bases. Germline values: CDR1 SGHRS, CDR2 YFSETQ. This CDR3 comprises 17 residues. The DNA of the CDR3 is TGCGCCAGCAGCCAGGATAGGACAGGGTCGAATAAAGCTGAAGCTTTCTTT. Its protein product is CASSQDRTGSNKAEAFF.

Written as DNA, the CDR3 is TGTGCCAGCAGCTTAACTGGACAGAGGAATGAAAAACTGTTTTTT. Translation: CASSLTGQRNEKLFF. This rearrangement joins TRBV7-3 to TRBJ1-4; D is possibly TRBD1 (6 bases). Germline CDR1 SGHTA, CDR2 FQGTGA. Between the trimmed V and J ends, which lost 0 bases and 5 bases, there was a span of 10 bases. This CDR3 contains 15 residues.

The rearrangement joins TRBV4-1 to TRBJ1-1; 7 nucleotides agree with TRBD1. The CDR3 totals 16 residues. The J segment lost 6 bases and the V segment lost 4 bases, leaving 14 bases of the junction unmatched. The germline CDR1 and CDR2 sequences are MGHRA and YSYEKL. The CDR3 protein is CASSRSHGRGMAEAFF. The CDR3 coding sequence is TGCGCCAGCAGCCGATCGCATGGCAGGGGGATGGCTGAAGCTTTCTTT.

The chain uses TRBV5-5 and TRBJ1-1, with unresolved D. V was trimmed by 0 bases and J by 0 bases, leaving 3 bases between them. The CDR3 has 13 amino acids. Looked up from germline, CDR1 is SGHKS and CDR2 is YYEKEE (reference sequence). As DNA, the CDR3 is TGTGCCAGCAGCTTGGACCTGAACACTGAAGCTTTCTTT. Protein sequence: CASSLDLNTEAFF. Combining the CDR3 with reference TRBV5-5 and TRBJ1-1 gives the whole variable domain DAGVTQSPTHLIKTRGQQVTLRCSPISGHKSVSWYQQVLGQGPQFIFQYYEKEERGRGNFPDRFSARQFPNYSSELNVNALLLGDSALYLCASSLDLNTEAFFGQGTRLTVV.

This rearrangement joins TRBV12-5 to TRBJ1-4; the D is unclear. The V and J ends lost 2 bases and 8 bases respectively, with 9 bases between them. Per the germline V gene, CDR1 is LGHNT and CDR2 is FRNRAP. CDR3 length: 13 amino acids. The CDR3 here is CASGLMPVEKLFF. In nucleotides, the CDR3 is TGTGCTAGTGGTTTGATGCCAGTCGAAAAACTGTTTTTT.

This chain links TRBV18 with TRBJ1-2; D remains unclear. V lost 6 bases, J lost 0 bases, and 14 bases lay in between. The length of the CDR3 is 15 residues. Germline loops: CDR1 KGHSH, CDR2 LQKENI. In nucleotides, the CDR3 is TGTGCCAGCTCCGCCCGTTCCCCCGCTAACTATGGCTACACCTTC. It codes for CASSARSPANYGYTF. The variable domain in full, with the rest retrieved from reference TRBV18 and TRBJ1-2, is NAGVMQNPRHLVRRRGQEARLRCSPMKGHSHVYWYRQLPEEGLKFMVYLQKENIIDESGMPKERFSAEFPKEGPSILRIQQVVRGDSAAYFCASSARSPANYGYTFGSGTRLTVV.

This chain joins TRBV3-1 (or the pseudogene TRBV3-2) and TRBJ1-1; D is perhaps TRBD1 (6 bases). CDR3 size: 14 residues. Trimming removed 3 bases at V and 1 base at J, with 9 bases between. CDR1 LGHDT and CDR2 YNNKEL come from the germline V gene (reference sequence). The CDR3 nucleotides read TGTGCCAGCAGCCACGACAGGCAGAACACTGAAGCTTTCTTT. This encodes CASSHDRQNTEAFF.

There are a few counts of this clone. The gene calls are TRBV12-3 or TRBV12-4 and TRBJ2-2; D is unclear. The length of the CDR3 is 12 residues. Trimming shortened V by 8 bases and J by 6 bases, and 10 bases separated the two germline ends. The CDR3 region has the DNA TGTGCCAGCCATAGGGCGGCCGGGGAGCTGTTTTTT. Translating it yields CASHRAAGELFF.

CDR3 amino acids: CASSLSSSGGAGELFF. CDR3 nucleotide sequence: TGTGCCAGCAGTCTCTCTTCCAGCGGGGGGGCCGGGGAGCTGTTTTTT. The chain carries TRBV27 and TRBJ2-2, with 10 bases that match TRBD2. CDR3 length: 16 amino acids. Trimming removed 5 bases from V and 6 bases from J; junction bases left unmatched: 9. The germline CDR1 and CDR2 sequences are MNHEY and SMNVEV (reference sequence).

CDR3 sequence reads: CASSPYTGQLNSPLHF. In DNA, the CDR3 is TGTGCCAGCTCTCCATACACGGGACAGCTTAATTCACCCCTCCACTTT. V gene TRBV18 combines with J gene TRBJ1-6; 7 bases map to TRBD1. This CDR3 contains 16 residues. V dropped 6 bases and J dropped 6; count of bases not matched to a gene: 11. Looked up from germline, CDR1 is KGHSH and CDR2 is LQKENI.

The rearrangement links TRBV11-2 to TRBJ2-3; TRBD1 or TRBD2 may be the D gene (5 bases each). In germline, CDR1 is SGHAT, CDR2 FQNNGV. The V and J ends lost 5 bases and 1 base respectively, with 16 bases between them. The CDR3 runs to 16 residues. The CDR3 protein is CASSLALGVRTDTQYF. CDR3 coding DNA: TGTGCCAGCAGCCTCGCCTTGGGGGTACGCACAGATACGCAGTATTTT.

This chain joins TRBV2 and TRBJ1-5, with no clear D. Looked up from germline, CDR1 is SNHLY and CDR2 is FYNNEI. The CDR3 extends over 15 amino acids. V was clipped by 5 bases and J by 2 bases, with 13 bases between them. CDR3: CASSPDISGNQPQHF. Here the CDR3 DNA reads TGTGCCAGCAGTCCAGACATTAGCGGCAATCAGCCCCAGCATTTT.

As for this clone: Likely a read error: the CDR3 ends without its conserved phenylalanine or tryptophan. The chain couples TRBV5-1 to TRBJ1-6; D ambiguous. CDR1 and CDR2 from the germline V gene are SGHRS and YFSETQ. This CDR3 has 15 residues. With 5 bases removed from V and 4 bases from J, the gap between germline ends came to 13 bases. CDR3 loop: CASRRRAEYNSPLHL. In DNA, the CDR3 is TGCGCCAGCAGACGGCGAGCCGAATATAATTCACCCCTCCACCTT.

The V and J genes are TRBV19 and TRBJ2-1; TRBD2 matches at 8 bases. V dropped 1 base and J dropped 6; count of bases not matched to a gene: 17. Germline V gene sequence: CDR1 LNHDA, CDR2 SQIVND (reference sequence). This CDR3 comprises 19 residues. DNA for the CDR3: TGTGCCAGTAGTATAGTGGGGTGGGGACAAACGGGACTAGTCAATGAGCAGTTCTTC. Encoded protein: CASSIVGWGQTGLVNEQFF.

The chain combines TRBV11-3 with TRBJ2-1, with 7 bases matching TRBD2. V shed 4 bases, J shed 5 bases, and the junction held 8 bases outside the gene matches. The CDR3 sequence is 15 residues long. CDR1 and CDR2 (germline): SGHNT, YENEEA. Here the CDR3 DNA reads TGTGCCAGCAGCTCGACTAGTGGGGGGGACAATGAGCAGTTCTTC. Translating it yields CASSSTSGGDNEQFF.

The chain combines TRBV6-1 with TRBJ2-7, with TRBD2 as a possible D gene (6 bases). V was clipped by 2 bases and J by 0 bases, with 14 bases between them. Germline assignment: CDR1 MNHNS and CDR2 SASEGT. The CDR3 contains 16 residues. CDR3 residues: CASSEPGGKSSYEQYF. The CDR3 DNA reads TGTGCCAGCAGTGAACCTGGAGGGAAAAGCTCCTACGAGCAGTACTTC.

V gene TRBV5-1 combines with J gene TRBJ2-5, with D maybe TRBD2 (7 bases). The CDR3 runs to 15 residues. CDR1 and CDR2 (germline): SGHRS, YFSETQ. V was clipped by 0 bases and J by 5 bases, with 14 bases between them. CDR3 amino acids: CASSLARGRVETQYF. The CDR3 DNA reads TGCGCCAGCAGCTTGGCGCGGGGGCGGGTGGAGACCCAGTACTTC.

The chain has TRBV6-6 and TRBJ2-3; TRBD1 or TRBD2 may be the D gene (5 bases each). Germline V CDR1 and CDR2: MNHNY, SVGAGI (reference sequence). The CDR3 is 13 residues long. V was cut by 2 bases and J by 4 bases, with 7 bases left in between. The CDR3 DNA follows: TGTGCCAGCAGTTACGGGGGTTCAGATACGCAGTATTTT. As protein: CASSYGGSDTQYF.

This chain joins TRBV9 and TRBJ1-2; D is possibly TRBD1 (6 bases). CDR1 SGDLS and CDR2 YYNGEE come from the germline V gene. V was pared by 3 bases and J by 6 bases, with 15 bases between. The length of the CDR3 is 14 residues. For the CDR3, the DNA is TGTGCCAGCAGCGCAAGGGACAATTTCCATGGCTACACCTTC. Translating gives CASSARDNFHGYTF.

The chain uses TRBV30 and TRBJ2-3; D unclear. Germline V gene lookup returns CDR1 GTSNPN and CDR2 SVGIG (reference sequence). Trimming cost V 5 bases and J 2 bases, with 11 bases left between them. The CDR3 spans 13 residues. CDR3 DNA sequence: TGTGCCTGGGTCACAGCTAACACAGATACGCAGTATTTT. This codes for CAWVTANTDTQYF.

J is TRBJ2-1 and V is TRBV14, with a weak D call TRBD1 (6 bases). Trimming stripped 1 base from V and 14 bases from J, with 21 bases between. The CDR3 sequence is 15 residues long. CDR1 and CDR2 (germline): SGHDN, FVKESK. In nucleotides, the CDR3 is TGTGCCAGCAGCCAAGGAGGACAGATGAAAGGGAGAAAGTTCTTC. Translated, it gives CASSQGGQMKGRKFF.

V gene TRBV5-5 combines with J gene TRBJ2-7; 10 bases are shared with TRBD2. The ends lost 4 bases at V and 0 bases at J; junction bases unmatched: 13. CDR3 length equals 18 residues. Germline CDR1 is SGHKS and CDR2 is YYEKEE (reference sequence). The CDR3 is CASSPRLAGEPSSYEQYF. The CDR3 DNA follows: TGTGCCAGCAGCCCCCGGCTAGCGGGGGAACCCAGCTCCTACGAGCAGTACTTC. The complete variable domain, with remaining parts taken from reference TRBV5-5 and TRBJ2-7, reads DAGVTQSPTHLIKTRGQQVTLRCSPISGHKSVSWYQQVLGQGPQFIFQYYEKEERGRGNFPDRFSARQFPNYSSELNVNALLLGDSALYLCASSPRLAGEPSSYEQYFGPGTRLTVT.